The next 9 T cell receptor beta chains were all read from a single sample in a study of blood T cell repertoires in COVID-19. Method: immunoSEQ multiplex PCR; TCRdb's copy keeps in-frame clones and lacks some. Altogether 63,000 or so clones are present, roughly 82% being singletons, with the ten largest covering about two fifths. Specimen: peripheral blood. These receptors came from a human donor in a cohort sampled during active COVID-19.

The chain carries TRBV6-1 and TRBJ1-1; a possible D gene is TRBD1 (5 bases). Trimming took 0 bases from V and 2 from J, leaving 10 bases between them. The germline V gene has CDR1 MNHNS and CDR2 SASEGT. CDR3 length equals 15 residues. The CDR3 bases are TGTGCCAGCAGTGAAGCGCGCAGGGCTAACACTGAAGCTTTCTTT. Amino acid sequence: CASSEARRANTEAFF.

The chain recombines TRBV7-2 with TRBJ2-2; 7 bases agree with TRBD1. This CDR3 is built from 14 residues. Germline V CDR1 and CDR2: SGHTA, FQGNSA. The V gene end was trimmed by 6 bases and the J gene end by 7 bases; junction bases not matched to a gene: 8. CDR3 residues: CASSLNRGGGELFF. The CDR3 DNA follows: TGTGCCAGCAGTCTGAACAGGGGTGGCGGGGAGCTGTTTTTT.

This rearrangement joins TRBV7-9 to TRBJ1-5; D gene uncertain. Germline CDR1 SEHNR, CDR2 FQNEAQ (reference sequence). There are 16 residues in the CDR3. Trimming took 3 bases from V and 9 from J, leaving 21 bases between them. CDR3 DNA sequence: TGTGCCAGCAGCTTTAGTATGAGGACTTCTGCCGGGCCCCAGCATTTT. Its translation: CASSFSMRTSAGPQHF.

The chain has TRBV7-6 and TRBJ1-1; TRBD1 matches at 9 bases. The trim removed 5 bases at V and 8 bases at J, leaving 15 bases unmatched. CDR1 and CDR2 from the germline V gene are SGHVS and FNYEAQ. The CDR3 runs to 16 residues. CDR3 loop: CASSLGTGGYVREAFF. The CDR3 region has the DNA TGTGCCAGCAGCCTCGGCACAGGGGGCTATGTTCGGGAAGCTTTCTTT. Combining the CDR3 with reference TRBV7-6 and TRBJ1-1 gives the whole variable domain GAGVSQSPRYKVTKRGQDVALRCDPISGHVSLYWYRQALGQGPEFLTYFNYEAQQDKSGLPNDRFSAERPEGSISTLTIQRTEQRDSAMYRCASSLGTGGYVREAFFGQGTRLTVV.

This clone has only a few counts. The gene calls are TRBV5-6 and TRBJ1-5, with D hard to call. Germline CDR1 is SGHDT and CDR2 is YYEEEE. This CDR3 is 14 amino acids long. Between the trimmed V and J ends, which lost 2 bases and 7 bases, there was a span of 13 bases. CDR3 bases: TGTGCCAGCAGCTTATCGGGTTTTAGACAGCCCCAGCATTTT. This encodes CASSLSGFRQPQHF.

The CDR3 DNA reads TGTGCCAGTAGCTCTTGGAGCGGGACGCAGGAGACCCAGTACTTC. As protein: CASSSWSGTQETQYF. The chain is built from TRBV19 and TRBJ2-5, with 7 bases that match TRBD2. V lost 6 bases and J lost 5; bases outside the gene matches: 12. In germline, CDR1 is LNHDA, CDR2 SQIVND (reference sequence). The CDR3 is 15 residues long.

The chain links TRBV3-1 (or the pseudogene TRBV3-2) to TRBJ2-3, with 11 bases fitting TRBD2. V gave up 1 base and J gave up 2 bases; unmatched junction bases: 2. The CDR3 runs 16 residues. From germline, CDR1 is LGHDT and CDR2 YNNKEL (reference sequence). The CDR3 coding sequence is TGTGCCAGCAGCCAAGGACTAGCGGGGATCACAGATACGCAGTATTTT. Its translation: CASSQGLAGITDTQYF.

The chain is built from TRBV9 and TRBJ1-1; 9 bases match TRBD1. Trimming took 0 bases from V and 1 from J; bases not matched to a gene: 1. The length of the CDR3 is 15 residues. Germline values: CDR1 SGDLS, CDR2 YYNGEE. The CDR3, as DNA: TGTGCCAGCAGCGTAGGGGGACAGGGGAACACTGAAGCTTTCTTT. Translation: CASSVGGQGNTEAFF.

The rearrangement joins TRBV3-1 (or the pseudogene TRBV3-2) to TRBJ1-6, with 9 nucleotides matching TRBD1. The CDR3 spans 14 residues. The V and J ends lost 6 bases and 9 bases, in that order; junction bases with no gene match: 6. Germline V CDR1 and CDR2: LGHDT, YNNKEL (reference sequence). This chain's CDR3 is CASRDRGSVSPLHF. The CDR3 DNA sequence: TGTGCCAGCAGGGACAGGGGTTCAGTTTCACCCCTCCACTTT.